These T cell receptor beta chains were read from a single sample in a study of T cell clones after liver transplantation. Repertoires were generated with immunoSEQ multiplex PCR, while TCRdb's copy carries only in-frame clones and drops some. The table shows more than 95,000 clones, with 90% occurring only once. Sequenced here: CD4+ T cells from blood, sampled 12 months after liver transplant. The receptors come from a human patient who received a liver transplant. These T cells may partly come from the graft donor. Each CDR3 is given with its conserved first and last residue. The D gene is left open where the match is weak. Clone size is stated in some rows and not others, as once, few, many or a class when expanded.

j_call,v_call,d_call,clone_size,cdr3_nt,cdr3_aa
TRBJ2-7,TRBV6-6,TRBD1,once,TGTGCCAGCAGTTACTCGACAGGGACGGGCGAGCAGTACTTC,CASSYSTGTGEQYF
TRBJ1-1,TRBV18,TRBD1,NA,TGTGCCAGCTCAACCTCGGGACAGGGGCTCACTGAAGCTTTCTTT,CASSTSGQGLTEAFF
TRBJ2-3,TRBV11-3,NA,NA,TGTGCCAGCAGCCCCCCACTCGGGCTAGCGCCGTCAGATACGCAGTATTTT,CASSPPLGLAPSDTQYF
TRBJ2-3,TRBV19,NA,NA,TGTGCCAGTAGTTTTAGGGCTGGAGATACGCAGTATTTT,CASSFRAGDTQYF
TRBJ2-7,TRBV23-1,TRBD1,NA,TGCGCCAGCACCCATGAGGGGCCGGGACAGGGGTCCTACGAGCAGTACTTC,CASTHEGPGQGSYEQYF
TRBJ2-3,TRBV5-1,TRBD2,NA,TGCGCCAGCAGGGGGGCTAGCGGGAATGCAGATACGCAGTATTTT,CASRGASGNADTQYF
TRBJ2-7,TRBV19,NA,NA,TGTGCCAGTGGGATGAGCAGCTACGAGCAGTACTTC,CASGMSSYEQYF
TRBJ1-5,TRBV19,NA,NA,TGTGCCAGTAGTACCACTGCCCCCCGGGGACCCCAGCATTTT,CASSTTAPRGPQHF
TRBJ2-6,TRBV5-1,NA,NA,TGCGCCAGCAGGTTAGGGGTTTTCTCTGGGGCCAACGTCCTGACTTTC,CASRLGVFSGANVLTF
TRBJ2-5,TRBV12-5,NA,NA,TGTGCTAGTGGTTACGGGGCGGGTGACCAGAAAGAGACCCAGTACTTC,CASGYGAGDQKETQYF
TRBJ1-2,TRBV10-3,NA,NA,TGTGCCATCTCGGACAGCTCGGGATATGGCTACACCTTC,CAISDSSGYGYTF
TRBJ2-1,TRBV5-4,NA,NA,TGTGCCAGCAGCTTGCGAACAGGAGAGTTCAATGAGCAGTTCTTC,CASSLRTGEFNEQFF
TRBJ2-7,TRBV15,NA,NA,TGTGCCACCAGCAGAGATCAGAAGGGCGAGCAGTACTTC,CATSRDQKGEQYF
TRBJ1-1,TRBV21-1,NA,NA,TGTGCCAGCAGCAATTCACAGGAACCCATGAACACTGAAGCTTTCTTT,CASSNSQEPMNTEAFF
TRBJ1-3,TRBV9,TRBD1,NA,TGTGCCAGCAGCGTCAGCGAGGGGGCAGCTGGAAACACCATATATTTT,CASSVSEGAAGNTIYF
TRBJ2-1,TRBV6-6,NA,once,TGTGCCAGCAGGGGGGAGGCTGAGGTCAATGAGCAGTTCTTC,CASRGEAEVNEQFF
TRBJ1-5,TRBV18,NA,NA,TGTGCCAGCTCACCCCTGAAGAATCAGCCCCAGCATTTT,CASSPLKNQPQHF
TRBJ2-1,TRBV11-3,NA,NA,TGTGCCAGCTACAAAGGAGGGAGCGGGCATGAGCAGTTCTTC,CASYKGGSGHEQFF
TRBJ1-1,TRBV18,TRBD1,NA,TGTGCCAGCTCACTAGGACAGGGAGGCCCTGAAGCTTTCTTT,CASSLGQGGPEAFF
TRBJ2-7,TRBV20-1,NA,NA,TGCAGTGCCACCCTTGCGGTCGAGCAGTACTTC,CSATLAVEQYF
TRBJ2-6,TRBV6-1,TRBD2,once,TGTGCCAGCAGTGACCGGACTAGCGGGAGCTCTGGGGCCAACGTCCTGACTTTC,CASSDRTSGSSGANVLTF
TRBJ1-1,TRBV7-3,NA,NA,TGTGCCAGCAGCTTAACACCAGGGAACACTGAAGCTTTCTTT,CASSLTPGNTEAFF
TRBJ1-3,TRBV11-2,TRBD1,NA,TGTGCCAGCAGCACCCAGGGGGCCCCGGGCCAAGAACGGGGATTT,CASSTQGAPGQERGF
TRBJ2-7,TRBV11-1,TRBD2,NA,TGTGCCAGCAGAGCCGGAAGGGGCGGGGGCTACGAGCAGTACTTC,CASRAGRGGGYEQYF
TRBJ1-4,TRBV29-1,NA,NA,TGCAGCGTGGGAGCCGCGGGGAATGAAAAACTGTTTTTT,CSVGAAGNEKLFF
TRBJ2-7,TRBV7-8,TRBD1,NA,TGTGCCAGCAGCGAGGACAGGCGGATGTTTTACGAGCAGTACTTC,CASSEDRRMFYEQYF
TRBJ2-6,TRBV27,NA,NA,TGTGCCAGCCGGACAACTGGGGCCAACGTCCTGACTTTC,CASRTTGANVLTF
TRBJ1-1,TRBV11-3,TRBD1,NA,TGTGCCAGCAGCCTTGACAGGGCGCGGACTGAAGCTTTCTTT,CASSLDRARTEAFF
TRBJ2-5,TRBV7-8,NA,NA,TGTGCCAGCAGCTTAGCTATCGGACAGAATGAGTGGCAAGAGACCCAGTACTTC,CASSLAIGQNEWQETQYF
TRBJ2-7,TRBV11-3,NA,NA,TGTGCCAGCAGCTTACGAGGGGACTACGAGCAGTACTTC,CASSLRGDYEQYF
TRBJ2-3,TRBV21-1,NA,NA,TGTGCCAGCAGCAATACAAGACTAGCGGGAGGGTCGGCAGATACGCAGTATTTT,CASSNTRLAGGSADTQYF
TRBJ2-3,TRBV11-2,NA,NA,TGTGCCAGCAGCCCCCAGGGCCCCTACGGAGATACGCAGTATTTT,CASSPQGPYGDTQYF
TRBJ2-1,TRBV7-2,TRBD2,NA,TGTGCCAGCAGCTCACTAGCGGATACCTACAATGAGCAGTTCTTC,CASSSLADTYNEQFF
TRBJ2-7,TRBV19,TRBD1,NA,TGTGCCAGTAGCCTGGGACAGTCAACCTACGAGCAGTACTTC,CASSLGQSTYEQYF